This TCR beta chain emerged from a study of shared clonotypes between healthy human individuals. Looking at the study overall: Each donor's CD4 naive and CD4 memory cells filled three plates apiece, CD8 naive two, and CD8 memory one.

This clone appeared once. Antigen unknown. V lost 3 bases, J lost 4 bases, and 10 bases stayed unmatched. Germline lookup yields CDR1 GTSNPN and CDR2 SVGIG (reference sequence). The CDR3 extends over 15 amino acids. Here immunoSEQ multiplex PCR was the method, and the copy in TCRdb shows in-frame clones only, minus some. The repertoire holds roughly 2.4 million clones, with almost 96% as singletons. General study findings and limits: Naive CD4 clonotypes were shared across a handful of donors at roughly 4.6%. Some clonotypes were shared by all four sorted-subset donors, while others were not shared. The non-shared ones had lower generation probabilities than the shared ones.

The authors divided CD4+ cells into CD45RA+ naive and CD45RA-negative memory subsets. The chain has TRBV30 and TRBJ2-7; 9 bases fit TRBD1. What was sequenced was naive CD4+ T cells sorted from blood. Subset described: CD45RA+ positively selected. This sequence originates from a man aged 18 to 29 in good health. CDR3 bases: TGTGCCTGGAGGGGACTGACAGGGGGTAGATACGAGCAGTACTTC. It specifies CAWRGLTGGRYEQYF. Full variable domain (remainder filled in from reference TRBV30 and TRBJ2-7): SQTIHQWPATLVQPVGSPLSLECTVEGTSNPNLYWYRQAAGRGLQLLFYSVGIGQISSEVPQNLSASRPQDRQFILSSKKLLLSDSGFYLCAWRGLTGGRYEQYFGPGTRLTVT.